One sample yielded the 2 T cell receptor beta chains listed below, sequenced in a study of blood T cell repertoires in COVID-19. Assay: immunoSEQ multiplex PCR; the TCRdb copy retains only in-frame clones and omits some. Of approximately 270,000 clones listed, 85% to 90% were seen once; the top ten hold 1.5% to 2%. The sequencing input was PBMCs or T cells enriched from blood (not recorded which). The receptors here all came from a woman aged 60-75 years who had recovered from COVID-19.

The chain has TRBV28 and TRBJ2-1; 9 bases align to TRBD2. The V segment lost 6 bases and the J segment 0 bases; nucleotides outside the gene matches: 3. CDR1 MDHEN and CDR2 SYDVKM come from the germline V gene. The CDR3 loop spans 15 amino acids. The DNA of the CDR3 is TGTGCCAGCAGACTAGCGGGCAGCTCCTACAATGAGCAGTTCTTC. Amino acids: CASRLAGSSYNEQFF. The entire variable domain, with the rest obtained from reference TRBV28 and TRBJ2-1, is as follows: DVKVTQSSRYLVKRTGEKVFLECVQDMDHENMFWYRQDPGLGLRLIYFSYDVKMKEKGDIPEGYSVSREKKERFSLILESASTNQTSMYLCASRLAGSSYNEQFFGPGTRLTVL.

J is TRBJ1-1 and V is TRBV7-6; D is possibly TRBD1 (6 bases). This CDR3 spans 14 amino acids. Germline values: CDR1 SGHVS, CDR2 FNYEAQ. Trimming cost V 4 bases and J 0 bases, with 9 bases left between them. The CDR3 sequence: CASSSQGMNTEAFF. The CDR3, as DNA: TGTGCCAGCAGCTCCCAGGGGATGAACACTGAAGCTTTCTTT.